One and the same sample provided the 17 T cell receptor beta chains below, sequenced in a study of PD-1 blockade in mismatch repair-deficient tumors. Libraries were prepared by immunoSEQ multiplex PCR; TCRdb keeps only in-frame clonotypes and omits some of them. Here the sample spans some 120,000 clones, more than 85% being singletons. The sample here was peripheral blood, taken 44 weeks after starting pembrolizumab. The receptors stem from an adult with mismatch repair-deficient cancer.

The genes are TRBV27 and TRBJ2-7, with D uncertain. V was cut by 2 bases and J by 4 bases, with 9 bases left in between. CDR1 and CDR2 (germline): MNHEY, SMNVEV (reference sequence). CDR3 length: 13 amino acids. CDR3 nucleotides: TGTGCCAGCAGTTTAAGGGCTACATACGAGCAGTACTTC. It encodes CASSLRATYEQYF.

Here the CDR3 reads CAITATSGTDTQYF. Written as DNA, the CDR3 is TGTGCCATCACCGCGACTAGCGGCACAGATACGCAGTATTTT. This sequence joins TRBV10-3 and TRBJ2-3; 8 nucleotides align to TRBD2. Germline-derived CDR1 and CDR2 are ENHRY and SYGVKD. The CDR3 loop spans 14 amino acids. V lost 7 bases to trimming and J lost 1 base; unmatched junction nucleotides: 4.

This clone occurred a few times. V usage is TRBV2 and J usage is TRBJ2-7; TRBD1 agrees at 9 bases. The CDR3 loop spans 13 amino acids. Per the germline V gene, CDR1 is SNHLY and CDR2 is FYNNEI. V was pared by 6 bases and J by 3 bases, with 3 bases of the junction left unmatched. The CDR3 bases are TGTGCCAGCAGGGGACAGGGAATCTACGAGCAGTACTTC. Encoded protein: CASRGQGIYEQYF.

The chain links TRBV27 to TRBJ2-7, with D uncertain. The CDR3 is made up of 14 amino acids. Germline assignment: CDR1 MNHEY and CDR2 SMNVEV (reference sequence). Trimming removed 2 bases at V and 0 bases at J, with 8 bases between. The CDR3 DNA is TGTGCCAGCAGTTTAAGGGTAGCCTCCTACGAGCAGTACTTC. This gives the protein CASSLRVASYEQYF.

This rearrangement joins TRBV4-1 to TRBJ2-1, with a possible D match to TRBD2 (6 bases). This CDR3 contains 16 residues. In germline, CDR1 is MGHRA, CDR2 YSYEKL. Deletions cut 6 bases from V and 0 bases from J, with 15 bases between. This CDR3 reads CASSELAESSYNEQFF. In DNA, the CDR3 is TGCGCCAGCAGTGAACTAGCCGAGAGCTCCTACAATGAGCAGTTCTTC.

The gene calls are TRBV11-2 and TRBJ2-1; D is unclear. V dropped 2 bases and J dropped 5 bases, with 4 bases sitting between them. This CDR3 spans 12 amino acids. Per the germline V gene, CDR1 is SGHAT and CDR2 is FQNNGV. CDR3 amino acids: CASSLTNNEQFF. In DNA form, the CDR3 reads TGTGCCAGCAGCTTAACAAACAATGAGCAGTTCTTC.

The gene calls are TRBV6-6 and TRBJ2-3, with 11 nucleotides matching TRBD2. J lost 4 bases, V lost 6 bases, and 6 bases had no gene match. Germline loops: CDR1 MNHNY, CDR2 SVGAGI (reference sequence). This CDR3 contains 15 residues. DNA for the CDR3: TGTGCCAGCAGACATCCGGGACTAGCGGCAGATACGCAGTATTTT. Translated, it gives CASRHPGLAADTQYF.

The V gene is TRBV6-6, the J gene TRBJ2-5; a weak D match, TRBD1 (6 bases). V lost 6 bases and J lost 11, with 16 bases in between. This CDR3 comprises 12 residues. Germline assignment: CDR1 MNHNY and CDR2 SVGAGI (reference sequence). The CDR3 is CASRDTGRAQYF. In DNA form, the CDR3 reads TGTGCCAGCAGGGACACAGGGCGGGCGCAGTACTTC.

The genes are TRBV27 and TRBJ2-7; 7 bases are a match to TRBD2. CDR1 and CDR2 from the germline V gene are MNHEY and SMNVEV (reference sequence). The CDR3 covers 16 residues. J lost 0 bases, V lost 4 bases, and 9 bases had no gene match. The DNA of the CDR3 is TGTGCCAGCAGTTCCGGGGAGGGGCGAAGCTCCTACGAGCAGTACTTC. Protein: CASSSGEGRSSYEQYF.

This clone was detected once. The chain links TRBV28 to TRBJ1-4; D ambiguous. The CDR3 consists of 15 residues. CDR1 MDHEN and CDR2 SYDVKM come from the germline V gene. Trimming took 10 bases from V and 3 from J, leaving 18 bases between them. The CDR3 region is CATTFLGEANEKLFF. CDR3 coding DNA: TGTGCCACCACATTCCTGGGAGAAGCTAATGAAAAACTGTTTTTT.

This sequence joins TRBV13 and TRBJ2-2; no clear D. The V end was cut by 8 bases, the J end by 6 bases, with 7 bases between. The length of the CDR3 is 11 residues. Germline assignment: CDR1 PRHDT and CDR2 FYEKMQ (reference sequence). The CDR3 DNA sequence: TGTGCCAGCGAGTACGCCGGGGAGCTGTTTTTT. Residues: CASEYAGELFF.

The chain employs TRBV27 and TRBJ2-1; TRBD2 is a possible D gene (6 bases). Trimming removed 6 bases at V and 7 bases at J, with 31 bases between. The germline V gene encodes CDR1 MNHEY and CDR2 SMNVEV (reference sequence). The CDR3 extends over 19 amino acids. CDR3 residues: CASRQKQGLIQLVRNEQFF. In nucleotides, the CDR3 is TGTGCCAGCAGACAGAAGCAGGGACTCATACAATTGGTGCGTAATGAGCAGTTCTTC.

The genes are TRBV6-1 and TRBJ2-2; no clear D. CDR1 is MNHNS, CDR2 SASEGT, per germline. V gave up 6 bases and J gave up 3 bases, with 11 bases separating them. This CDR3 contains 14 residues. The CDR3 nucleotides read TGTGCCAGCAGGGATTACCGGGACACCGGGGAGCTGTTTTTT. This sequence encodes CASRDYRDTGELFF.

The chain recombines TRBV27 with TRBJ2-2, with 7 bases matching TRBD1. The junction had 11 bases not matched to a gene; V was cut back by 8 bases and J by 2 bases. Germline lookup yields CDR1 MNHEY and CDR2 SMNVEV (reference sequence). The CDR3 sequence is 16 residues long. Here the CDR3 DNA reads TGTGCCAGCCAAAGACGGGGACAGCCTAACACCGGGGAGCTGTTTTTT. Translation gives CASQRRGQPNTGELFF.

V usage is TRBV11-3 and J usage is TRBJ2-7, with TRBD1 matching over 7 bases. This CDR3 comprises 13 residues. Per germline, CDR1 SGHNT and CDR2 YENEEA. Unmatched junction bases numbered 2, after V lost 4 bases and J lost 2 bases. This chain's CDR3 is CASSWGQTYEQYF. CDR3 sequence (DNA): TGTGCCAGCAGCTGGGGACAGACCTACGAGCAGTACTTC. Full variable domain (missing parts from reference TRBV11-3 and TRBJ2-7): EAGVVQSPRYKIIEKKQPVAFWCNPISGHNTLYWYLQNLGQGPELLIRYENEEAVDDSQLPKDRFSAERLKGVDSTLKIQPAELGDSAVYLCASSWGQTYEQYFGPGTRLTVT.

V is TRBV7-8 and J is TRBJ2-5; the D gene is possibly TRBD2 (7 bases). The germline V and J ends were trimmed by 5 bases and 3 bases, with 13 bases remaining between them. Germline CDR1 and CDR2: SGHVS and FQNEAQ. This CDR3 spans 14 amino acids. CDR3 nucleotides: TGTGCCAGCAGCCCGGAGGGGGGGGAAGAGACCCAGTACTTC. This codes for CASSPEGGEETQYF.

The chain recombines TRBV30 with TRBJ2-5, with D perhaps matching TRBD1 (6 bases). Germline V gene data show CDR1 as GTSNPN and CDR2 as SVGIG (reference sequence). The CDR3 length is 12 residues. Trimming left V 5 bases short and J 1 base short, with 8 bases between. CDR3 DNA sequence: TGTGCCTGGGAACAGGGCCAAGAGACCCAGTACTTC. Its translation is CAWEQGQETQYF.